The 13 T cell receptor beta chains reported below all come from one sample, sequenced in a study of neurological immune-mediated disorders. TCRdb used MiXCR to reprocess the 5' RACE reads, holding one entry per CDR3 protein. The table records tens of thousands of distinct CDR3 sequences, 10% to 13% of them present only once. Sequencing input: PBMCs. The receptors shown here come from a man in his forties in good health.

Ten or more counts support this clonotype. This chain's CDR3 is CASRNRVLNTEAFF. CDR3 nucleotide sequence: TGTGCCAGCAGAAACAGGGTATTGAACACTGAAGCTTTCTTT. The chain uses TRBV2 and TRBJ1-1, with D possibly matching TRBD1 (6 bases). CDR1 and CDR2 (germline): SNHLY, FYNNEI. The V end lost 6 bases, the J end lost 0 bases, and 11 bases lay between the germline ends. The CDR3 is made up of 14 amino acids. Supplemented by reference TRBV2 and TRBJ1-1, the full variable domain reads EPEVTQTPSHQVTQMGQEVILRCVPISNHLYFYWYRQILGQKVEFLVSFYNNEISEKSEIFDDQFSVERPDGSNFTLKIRSTKLEDSAMYFCASRNRVLNTEAFFGQGTRLTVV.

This clonotype was observed at least ten times. This chain links TRBV3-1 with TRBJ2-7; D unresolved. The CDR3 is made up of 15 amino acids. Germline assignment: CDR1 LGHDT and CDR2 YNNKEL (reference sequence). V shed 4 bases and J shed 5 bases, with 18 bases lying between them. The CDR3 region is CASSLTTGTPNEQYF. In DNA form, the CDR3 reads TGTGCCAGCAGCCTAACGACCGGAACCCCTAACGAGCAGTACTTC.

This clonotype came up many times. The chain is built from TRBV12-3 or TRBV12-4 and TRBJ2-1; 7 bases align to TRBD1. V was clipped by 6 bases and J by 5 bases; unmatched bases: 16. The CDR3 length is 17 residues. The CDR3 region is CASSERQGVSFNNEQFF. The DNA for the CDR3 is TGTGCCAGCAGCGAAAGACAGGGAGTCTCCTTCAACAATGAGCAGTTCTTC.

This clonotype was counted at least ten times. V and J are TRBV12-3 or TRBV12-4 and TRBJ2-2; D may be TRBD2 (5 bases). This CDR3 comprises 13 residues. Trimming removed 4 bases at V and 8 bases at J, with 11 bases between. The CDR3 DNA is TGTGCCAGCAGTTCCACTAGGATTGGGGAGCTGTTTTTT. Protein: CASSSTRIGELFF.

This clonotype came up many times. The chain links TRBV28 to TRBJ2-2; D is unclear. This CDR3 comprises 14 residues. Germline values: CDR1 MDHEN, CDR2 SYDVKM. V was clipped by 4 bases and J by 4 bases, with 10 bases between them. The CDR3 loop reads CASSSGDGTGELFF. The CDR3 nucleotides are TGTGCCAGCAGTTCCGGAGACGGCACCGGGGAGCTGTTTTTT.

There are many counts of this clonotype. The genes are TRBV5-1 and TRBJ2-6; D perhaps matches TRBD1 (5 bases). There are 18 residues in the CDR3. Trimming removed 2 bases from V and 1 base from J, with 16 bases in between. Looked up from germline, CDR1 is SGHRS and CDR2 is YFSETQ. For the CDR3, the DNA is TGCGCCAGCAGCTTAAAGGGGCAGATATTTTCTGGGGCCAACGTCCTGACTTTC. Encoded protein: CASSLKGQIFSGANVLTF.

In its sample, this clonotype was seen many times. The chain combines TRBV28 with TRBJ2-6; perhaps D is TRBD1 or TRBD2 (5 bases each). The CDR3 totals 17 residues. In germline, CDR1 is MDHEN, CDR2 SYDVKM. Trimming removed 8 bases from V and 2 bases from J, with 19 bases in between. The CDR3 coding sequence is TGTGCCAGCCTTTCGACGGGGCCCTTGGCTGGGGCCAACGTCCTGACTTTC. This sequence encodes CASLSTGPLAGANVLTF.

This clonotype was counted at least ten times. The gene calls are TRBV9 and TRBJ1-3; unclear D gene. The CDR3 is made up of 13 amino acids. The V end was cut by 8 bases, the J end by 0 bases, with 9 bases between. Germline V gene lookup returns CDR1 SGDLS and CDR2 YYNGEE. DNA of the CDR3: TGTGCCAGTTCCGAGTACTCTGGAAACACCATATATTTT. The encoded protein is CASSEYSGNTIYF.

This clonotype was detected a few times. The J gene is TRBJ2-7, the V gene TRBV20-1; D possibly corresponds to TRBD1 (5 bases). Germline CDR1 and CDR2: DFQATT and SNEGSKA (reference sequence). V lost 1 base, J lost 6 bases, and 16 bases lay in between. The CDR3 sequence is 14 residues long. The DNA for the CDR3 is TGCAGTGCTAGAGTGGTGGGGCCTGAGGCCGAGCAGTACTTC. Protein sequence: CSARVVGPEAEQYF.

This clonotype was seen many times. J is TRBJ2-5 and V is TRBV14; D is unclear. The CDR3 extends over 14 amino acids. Germline CDR1 and CDR2: SGHDN and FVKESK. Trimming took 0 bases from V and 5 from J, leaving 10 bases between them. CDR3 in DNA: TGTGCCAGCAGCCAAGACTCCGGATGGGAGACCCAGTACTTC. It specifies CASSQDSGWETQYF.

Many counts were recorded for this clonotype. V usage is TRBV20-1 and J usage is TRBJ1-6; possible D gene TRBD1, 6 bases. CDR1 and CDR2 from the germline V gene are DFQATT and SNEGSKA (reference sequence). The V end lost 6 bases, the J end lost 6 bases, and 21 bases lay between the germline ends. The CDR3 runs to 16 residues. The CDR3 protein is CSARIQGIVGNSPLHF. CDR3 nucleotides: TGCAGTGCCCGAATACAGGGCATCGTCGGTAATTCACCCCTCCACTTT.

This clonotype showed up many times. The chain joins TRBV5-6 to TRBJ1-4; 10 bases map to TRBD1. The germline gives CDR1 SGHDT, CDR2 YYEEEE. After removal of 3 bases from V and 8 bases from J, the junction contained 16 bases not matched to a gene. The CDR3 length is 18 residues. The CDR3 sequence: CASSSLRPSDRGEEKLFF. The CDR3 DNA reads as TGTGCCAGCAGCTCGCTTCGTCCCTCGGACAGGGGGGAAGAAAAACTGTTTTTT.

This clonotype appeared many times. The chain couples TRBV18 to TRBJ2-3; TRBD2 matches at 9 bases. From germline, CDR1 is KGHSH and CDR2 LQKENI. The trim removed 2 bases at V and 1 base at J, leaving 4 bases unmatched. The CDR3 covers 16 residues. CDR3: CASSPYRTSGTDTQYF. DNA of the CDR3: TGTGCCAGCTCACCATACCGGACTAGCGGCACAGATACGCAGTATTTT.